This is a list of T cell receptor beta chains from one sample in a study of beta chain features in type 1 diabetes. Clones were sequenced by immunoSEQ multiplex PCR, and TCRdb holds only the in-frame ones, with some missing. The data show under 450,000 clones, roughly 15% seen once. Material: naive CD4+ T cells from blood. The receptors stem from a woman aged 18-35 years in good health. Each CDR3 is given with its conserved first and last residue. D genes are given only for firm matches. Clone size is given for some rows only: seen once, a few or many times, or a class if the clone is expanded.

D	size	V	J	CDR3	DNA
.	.	TRBV9	TRBJ1-1	CASGGGLQNTEAFF	TGTGCCAGCGGAGGTGGTCTTCAGAACACTGAAGCTTTCTTT
.	.	TRBV20-1	TRBJ1-2	CSARSGSGYTF	TGCAGTGCTAGGTCAGGGTCCGGCTACACCTTC
.	.	TRBV2	TRBJ2-7	CASSEALHGSGNYEQYF	TGTGCCAGCAGTGAAGCGCTTCATGGGTCAGGAAACTACGAGCAGTACTTC
.	.	TRBV25-1	TRBJ2-1	CASSETGRAEQFF	TGTGCCAGCAGTGAAACAGGGCGGGCTGAGCAGTTCTTC
.	few	TRBV7-2	TRBJ1-2	CASSLGTEYGYTF	TGTGCCAGCAGCTTAGGGACAGAATATGGCTACACCTTC
.	.	TRBV15	TRBJ2-3	CATSSPWATTDTQYF	TGTGCCACCAGCAGCCCCTGGGCCACCACAGATACGCAGTATTTT
TRBD2	.	TRBV28	TRBJ2-7	CATIRLAGGSEQYF	TGTGCCACCATTAGGCTAGCGGGAGGAAGCGAGCAGTACTTC
.	few	TRBV5-1	TRBJ2-1	CASSLVAGSNEQFF	TGCGCCAGCAGCTTGGTGGCAGGGTCCAATGAGCAGTTCTTC
.	.	TRBV7-9	TRBJ1-1	CASSLRGEAFF	TGTGCCAGCAGCTTAAGGGGTGAAGCTTTCTTT
TRBD2	.	TRBV30	TRBJ2-5	CAWRRAGGAETQYF	TGTGCCTGGAGGCGCGCGGGAGGGGCGGAGACCCAGTACTTC
TRBD2	.	TRBV6-5	TRBJ2-4	CASSLLAGAKNIQYF	TGTGCCAGCAGCCTCCTAGCGGGAGCCAAAAACATTCAGTACTTC
.	.	TRBV13	TRBJ2-1	CASSLGGNSYNEQFF	TGTGCCAGCAGCTTAGGCGGGAACAGCTACAATGAGCAGTTCTTC
.	few	TRBV18	TRBJ2-6	CASSWESGANVLTF	TGTGCCAGCTCATGGGAGTCGGGGGCCAACGTCCTGACTTTC
TRBD2	.	TRBV9	TRBJ2-3	CASSTLAGSTDTQYF	TGTGCCAGCAGCACCCTAGCGGGGAGCACAGATACGCAGTATTTT
TRBD2	few	TRBV7-9	TRBJ2-3	CASSKAARESTDTQYF	TGTGCCAGCAGCAAAGCGGCGCGGGAGAGCACAGATACGCAGTATTTT
.	.	TRBV4-3	TRBJ2-2	CASSHPLSSVNSNTGELFF	TGCGCCAGCAGCCACCCCCTGTCGAGCGTTAACTCGAACACCGGGGAGCTGTTTTTT
.	.	TRBV18	TRBJ2-3	CATFGRTTDTQYF	TGTGCCACCTTTGGGCGAACCACAGATACGCAGTATTTT
.	few	TRBV29-1	TRBJ1-1	CSVGPSLNTEAFF	TGCAGCGTTGGGCCTTCCTTGAACACTGAAGCTTTCTTT
TRBD2	few	TRBV27	TRBJ2-4	CASKELAGKPKNIQYF	TGTGCCAGCAAGGAGTTAGCGGGCAAGCCTAAAAACATTCAGTACTTC
.	.	TRBV29-1	TRBJ1-1	CSVEGYYRRDLNTEAFF	TGCAGCGTTGAAGGGTATTACAGGCGGGACTTGAACACTGAAGCTTTCTTT
TRBD2	.	TRBV4-1	TRBJ2-1	CASSQDRAGGNEQFF	TGCGCCAGCAGCCAAGATAGGGCGGGAGGGAATGAGCAGTTCTTC
TRBD1	.	TRBV19	TRBJ1-5	CASSIARGRNQPQHF	TGTGCCAGTAGTATCGCCAGGGGGAGAAATCAGCCCCAGCATTTT
TRBD1	.	TRBV29-1	TRBJ2-7	CSVDRGTSYEQYF	TGCAGCGTGGACAGGGGTACCTCCTACGAGCAGTACTTC
TRBD2	few	TRBV9	TRBJ2-5	CASSVGASGPLYQETQYF	TGTGCCAGCAGCGTAGGGGCTAGCGGGCCCCTCTACCAAGAGACCCAGTACTTC
TRBD2	.	TRBV30	TRBJ2-7	CAWTSGTYEQYF	TGTGCCTGGACTAGCGGAACCTACGAGCAGTACTTC
.	few	TRBV6-6	TRBJ2-1	CASSPSYNEQFF	TGTGCCAGCAGTCCTTCGTACAATGAGCAGTTCTTC
.	.	TRBV29-1	TRBJ1-2	CSVVLGAGYGYTF	TGCAGCGTTGTCTTAGGAGCGGGCTATGGCTACACCTTC
TRBD2	.	TRBV4-1	TRBJ2-7	CASSQDGQRGSYEQYF	TGCGCCAGCAGCCAAGATGGTCAGCGGGGCTCCTACGAGCAGTACTTC
TRBD1	.	TRBV29-1	TRBJ2-5	CSVTGGRETQYF	TGCAGCGTAACAGGGGGCCGAGAGACCCAGTACTTC
.	.	TRBV6-5	TRBJ2-7	CASSLGGADEQYF	TGTGCCAGCAGTCTCGGAGGGGCCGACGAGCAGTACTTC
.	.	TRBV4-3	TRBJ2-2	CASSQDEKGFMELFF	TGCGCCAGCAGCCAAGATGAAAAGGGGTTCATGGAGCTGTTTTTT
.	.	TRBV9	TRBJ2-3	CASSVLTSTDTQYF	TGTGCCAGCAGCGTACTCACTAGCACAGATACGCAGTATTTT
.	few	TRBV19	TRBJ2-7	CASSTTGSYEQYF	TGTGCCAGTAGTACGACAGGATCCTACGAGCAGTACTTC
.	few	TRBV2	TRBJ1-4	CASSSREEEKLFF	TGTGCCAGCAGTTCCCGGGAAGAGGAAAAACTGTTTTTT
.	.	TRBV27	TRBJ2-7	CASSFWRRSYEQYF	TGTGCCAGCAGTTTCTGGCGGAGATCCTACGAGCAGTACTTC
TRBD2	few	TRBV30	TRBJ2-5	CAWSTTSGGRETQYF	TGTGCCTGGAGTACGACTAGCGGGGGGAGGGAGACCCAGTACTTC
TRBD1	few	TRBV30	TRBJ1-5	CAWSVQRTGGFNQPQHF	TGTGCCTGGAGTGTACAAAGGACAGGGGGCTTCAATCAGCCCCAGCATTTT
TRBD1	few	TRBV6-1	TRBJ1-5	CASSEDRSRNQPQHF	TGTGCCAGCAGTGAGGACAGGTCCCGCAATCAGCCCCAGCATTTT
TRBD1	.	TRBV7-2	TRBJ1-5	CASSLTGGGQPQHF	TGTGCCAGCAGCTTGACAGGGGGCGGACAGCCCCAGCATTTT
TRBD1	.	TRBV4-1	TRBJ1-5	CASSPRDLGTGNQPQHF	TGCGCCAGCAGCCCGAGGGACCTCGGGACAGGTAATCAGCCCCAGCATTTT
.	few	TRBV18	TRBJ2-1	CASSPWGDSYNEQFF	TGTGCCAGCTCACCGTGGGGGGATTCCTACAATGAGCAGTTCTTC
TRBD1	.	TRBV7-2	TRBJ1-2	CASSLGGTVGYGYTF	TGTGCCAGCAGCTTAGGAGGGACAGTGGGCTATGGCTACACCTTC
TRBD1	.	TRBV7-9	TRBJ2-6	CASSSGQGAGANVLTF	TGTGCCAGCAGCTCAGGACAGGGTGCTGGGGCCAACGTCCTGACTTTC
.	.	TRBV30	TRBJ1-4	CAWSVGDIGEKLFF	TGTGCCTGGAGTGTAGGGGACATCGGAGAAAAACTGTTTTTT
TRBD2	few	TRBV28	TRBJ2-2	CATNDGTSFARELFF	TGTGCCACTAACGATGGGACTAGTTTTGCCCGGGAGCTGTTTTTT
TRBD2	.	TRBV25-1	TRBJ2-3	CASSPSGRGTDTQYF	TGTGCCAGCAGTCCTAGCGGGAGAGGCACAGATACGCAGTATTTT
TRBD2	.	TRBV5-1	TRBJ2-2	CASRPPGGREGRNGELFF	TGCGCCAGCAGACCCCCAGGAGGACGGGAGGGCCGTAACGGGGAGCTGTTTTTT
.	few	TRBV28	TRBJ2-7	CAIATGYEQYF	TGTGCCATTGCGACAGGTTACGAGCAGTACTTC
TRBD2	.	TRBV18	TRBJ2-1	CASSPGLAGVGSEQFF	TGTGCCAGCTCACCTGGACTAGCGGGAGTTGGATCGGAGCAGTTCTTC
.	few	TRBV4-3	TRBJ2-1	CASSRGNSYNEQFF	TGCGCCAGCAGCCGCGGTAACTCCTACAATGAGCAGTTCTTC
.	.	TRBV28	TRBJ2-1	CASSLRVPNEQFF	TGTGCCAGCAGTTTGAGGGTGCCCAATGAGCAGTTCTTC
.	.	TRBV10-3	TRBJ2-7	CAISESNRFSYEQYF	TGTGCCATCAGTGAGTCGAACAGGTTTTCCTACGAGCAGTACTTC
TRBD2	.	TRBV18	TRBJ2-7	CASSPESGRAGWYF	TGTGCCAGCTCACCAGAGAGCGGGAGGGCCGGGTGGTACTTC
TRBD2	few	TRBV29-1	TRBJ2-1	CSVAGTSGRSEQFF	TGCAGCGTTGCCGGGACTAGCGGGAGGAGTGAGCAGTTCTTC